Listed below are T cell receptor beta chains from one sample, sequenced in a study of blood T cell repertoires in COVID-19. Sequencing used immunoSEQ multiplex PCR; TCRdb keeps in-frame clones, though not all of them. Seen here are more than 150,000 clones, more than 75% observed once, and the top ten hold around 3%. Sequences were obtained from peripheral blood. These receptors were taken from a man aged 35-49 years with active or convalescent COVID-19. The CDR3 runs from the conserved cysteine through the conserved F or W. A D gene is named only where the DNA matches it firmly. The listing skips clone size in some rows; elsewhere it reads once, few, many or a size class.

D gene,clone size,V gene,J gene,CDR3 protein,CDR3 DNA
-,-,TRBV5-4,TRBJ2-2,CASSGGASIGELFF,TGTGCCAGCAGCGGGGGCGCCTCTATTGGGGAGCTGTTTTTT
-,-,TRBV6-5,TRBJ2-7,CASSTGQFYEQYF,TGTGCCAGCAGCACCGGACAATTCTACGAGCAGTACTTC
TRBD1,-,TRBV7-9,TRBJ2-5,CASSSGQGGGGETQYF,TGTGCCAGCAGCTCAGGACAGGGTGGAGGTGGAGAGACCCAGTACTTC
-,few,TRBV9,TRBJ1-4,CASSVATRGEKLFF,TGTGCCAGCAGCGTAGCTACTCGAGGAGAAAAACTGTTTTTT
-,once,TRBV6-1,TRBJ2-5,CASSEGSLQETQYF,TGTGCCAGCAGTGAGGGCTCCCTACAAGAGACCCAGTACTTC
-,-,TRBV19,TRBJ1-2,CASSIVVGEDYGYTF,TGTGCCAGTAGTATAGTCGTCGGGGAAGACTATGGCTACACCTTC
-,-,TRBV7-6,TRBJ2-7,CASSPGEGYSYEQYF,TGTGCCAGCAGCCCGGGAGAGGGATACTCCTACGAGCAGTACTTC
-,-,TRBV5-6,TRBJ2-6,CASSLAGGSGANVLTF,TGTGCCAGCAGCTTGGCCGGGGGATCTGGGGCCAACGTCCTGACTTTC
TRBD1,once,TRBV7-9,TRBJ1-4,CASSQYRGQEKLFF,TGTGCCAGCAGTCAGTACAGGGGGCAGGAAAAACTGTTTTTT
-,-,TRBV30,TRBJ2-5,CACGGQETQYF,TGTGCCTGCGGCGGGCAAGAGACCCAGTACTTC
-,-,TRBV24-1,TRBJ1-1,CATSDSRQANTEAFF,TGTGCCACCAGTGATTCCCGACAGGCGAACACTGAAGCTTTCTTT
TRBD2,-,TRBV19,TRBJ2-5,CASSPRGGGGAHGETQYF,TGTGCCAGTAGTCCCCGAGGGGGCGGGGGGGCCCATGGAGAGACCCAGTACTTC
-,once,TRBV5-1,TRBJ2-3,CASSLDAGALTDTQYF,TGCGCCAGCAGCTTAGATGCGGGGGCCCTCACAGATACGCAGTATTTT
-,few,TRBV4-1,TRBJ2-7,CASSQDTGSYEQYF,TGCGCCAGCAGCCAAGACACAGGGAGCTACGAGCAGTACTTC
TRBD1,-,TRBV5-1,TRBJ2-2,CASRSDTGGWTGELFF,TGCGCCAGCAGATCGGACACAGGGGGCTGGACCGGGGAGCTGTTTTTT
-,-,TRBV28,TRBJ2-3,CASSLVARGTDTQYF,TGTGCCAGCAGTTTAGTAGCCAGAGGCACAGATACGCAGTATTTT
TRBD1,-,TRBV18,TRBJ2-5,CASSRDRDQETQYF,TGTGCCAGCTCACGGGACAGGGACCAAGAGACCCAGTACTTC
TRBD1,-,TRBV10-1,TRBJ2-2,CAGGQGDTGELFF,TGCGCCGGGGGACAGGGAGACACCGGGGAGCTGTTTTTT
TRBD1,-,TRBV7-8,TRBJ1-4,CASSLGAGQVNEELFF,TGTGCCAGCAGCTTAGGGGCGGGACAGGTTAATGAAGAACTGTTTTTT
-,-,TRBV7-3,TRBJ2-6,CASSLFGSGANVLTF,TGTGCCAGCAGCTTATTCGGCTCTGGGGCCAACGTCCTGACTTTC
TRBD2,-,TRBV4-1,TRBJ2-3,CASSPPSGGGVNTQYF,TGCGCCAGCAGCCCTCCTTCGGGGGGGGGTGTAAATACGCAGTATTTT
-,few,TRBV6-2/TRBV6-3,TRBJ1-1,CASSYMRATLMNTEAFF,TGTGCCAGCAGTTACATGAGGGCAACGCTGATGAACACTGAAGCTTTCTTT
-,-,TRBV28,TRBJ2-2,CATDNANTGELFF,TGTGCCACCGACAACGCGAACACCGGGGAGCTGTTTTTT
-,-,TRBV9,TRBJ1-1,CASSGGGWGTEAFF,TGTGCCAGCAGCGGGGGAGGATGGGGCACTGAAGCTTTCTTT
-,once,TRBV27,TRBJ2-1,CASSLAPVNNEQFF,TGTGCCAGCAGTTTAGCGCCGGTCAACAATGAGCAGTTCTTC
TRBD2,once,TRBV30,TRBJ2-7,CASTKGAKAGPEQYF,TGTGCCTCCACCAAAGGGGCTAAAGCGGGGCCCGAGCAGTACTTC
-,few,TRBV28,TRBJ1-2,CASSSLRGYTF,TGTGCCAGCAGCTCCCTACGGGGCTACACCTTC
-,few,TRBV14,TRBJ1-6,CASSHGGSYNSPLHF,TGTGCCAGCAGCCACGGGGGCTCCTATAATTCACCCCTCCACTTT
-,-,TRBV7-2,TRBJ1-5,CASSFRGQPQHF,TGTGCCAGCAGTTTCAGGGGTCAGCCCCAGCATTTT
TRBD2,-,TRBV5-1,TRBJ2-3,CASSLARLAGTDTQYF,TGCGCCAGCAGCTTGGCCCGACTAGCGGGCACAGATACGCAGTATTTT
-,-,TRBV18,TRBJ1-1,CASSPSASGDTEAFF,TGTGCCAGCTCACCATCGGCTTCGGGAGACACTGAAGCTTTCTTT